These 19 T cell receptor beta chains originate from one sample sequenced in a study of T cell repertoires in aging, cancer and after chemotherapy. TRB rearrangements spanning V, D and J were amplified using mixed TRB-A/B primers. TCRdb re-called the multiplex PCR reads through MiXCR, storing one row per CDR3 protein. The sample consists of about 13,000 distinct CDR3 sequences, about a third of them appearing once. Amplification of TCR beta used genomic DNA extracted from peripheral blood. The sample consisted of blood. The receptor set was obtained from a human donor in good health. The donor label of this sample is uncertain.

The V gene is TRBV12-3 or TRBV12-4, the J gene TRBJ2-3; D call uncertain. The CDR3 covers 14 residues. Trimming removed 8 bases from V and 0 bases from J, with 12 bases in between. The CDR3 is CASLSGHSTDTQYF. The CDR3 bases are TGTGCCAGCTTGTCCGGGCATAGCACAGATACGCAGTATTTT.

This clonotype was observed a few times. The rearrangement joins TRBV6-6 to TRBJ2-7; a possible D gene is TRBD2 (6 bases). Trimming cost V 2 bases and J 6 bases, with 17 bases left between them. Per the germline V gene, CDR1 is MNHNY and CDR2 is SVGAGI (reference sequence). CDR3 length: 15 amino acids. This CDR3 is CASSYGGRGSSEQYF. In DNA, the CDR3 is TGTGCCAGCAGTTACGGAGGGCGCGGGTCTTCCGAGCAGTACTTC.

This clonotype was seen a few times. In DNA, the CDR3 is TGTGCCAGCAGTTTAGCGCTGGGGACTAGCGGGATCGAAGAGACCCAGTACTTC. Translated: CASSLALGTSGIEETQYF. The chain has TRBV12-3 or TRBV12-4 and TRBJ2-5; 13 bases are a match to TRBD2. The CDR3 length is 18 residues. The J segment lost 3 bases and the V segment lost 0 bases, leaving 7 bases of the junction unmatched.

V gene TRBV19 combines with J gene TRBJ1-2, with a possible D match to TRBD1 (5 bases). Germline V gene data show CDR1 as LNHDA and CDR2 as SQIVND (reference sequence). V lost 2 bases and J lost 7, with 20 bases in between. The CDR3 loop spans 16 amino acids. The CDR3 is CASSISGGGNFRGYTF. CDR3 nucleotides: TGTGCCAGTAGTATAAGTGGTGGGGGGAACTTTCGTGGCTACACCTTC.

This clonotype was seen a few times. The chain couples TRBV7-6 to TRBJ2-2; 12 bases line up with TRBD2. This CDR3 region has 17 residues. CDR1 is SGHVS and CDR2 is FNYEAQ in the germline V gene. The V segment lost 5 bases and the J segment 2 bases; nucleotides outside the gene matches: 6. CDR3 nucleotide sequence: TGTGCCAGCAGCCCACGGACTAGCGGGACCAACACCGGGGAGCTGTTTTTT. This codes for CASSPRTSGTNTGELFF.

The chain uses TRBV12-3 or TRBV12-4 and TRBJ2-7, with 8 bases fitting TRBD2. The CDR3 covers 15 residues. Trimming cost V 5 bases and J 0 bases; bases outside gene matches: 6. The CDR3 sequence: CASSPPSGSSYEQYF. The DNA for the CDR3 is TGTGCCAGCAGTCCCCCAAGCGGGAGCTCCTACGAGCAGTACTTC.

The chain recombines TRBV6-1 with TRBJ1-4; 10 positions agree with TRBD1. The germline CDR1 and CDR2 sequences are MNHNS and SASEGT. The CDR3 spans 16 residues. With V trimmed by 0 bases and J by 7 bases, 5 bases remained unmatched. DNA for the CDR3: TGTGCCAGCAGTGAAGCTCAGGGACAGGGGCCTGAAAAACTGTTTTTT. Amino acids: CASSEAQGQGPEKLFF.

CDR3 loop: CASRQTGTNTGELFF. The CDR3 nucleotides read TGTGCCAGTAGACAGACAGGGACGAACACCGGGGAGCTGTTTTTT. The gene calls are TRBV19 and TRBJ2-2; 7 nucleotides match TRBD1. Germline loops: CDR1 LNHDA, CDR2 SQIVND (reference sequence). CDR3 length: 15 amino acids. After removal of 6 bases from V and 0 bases from J, the junction contained 4 bases not matched to a gene.

The chain has TRBV6-2 or TRBV6-3 and TRBJ2-3; possible D gene TRBD1, 5 bases. V was trimmed by 8 bases and J by 6 bases, leaving 15 bases between them. This CDR3 has 13 residues. Germline values: CDR1 MNHEY, CDR2 SVGEGT. Written as DNA, the CDR3 is TGTGCCAGCTACAAAGACAGCGCGGATACGCAGTATTTT. Amino acid sequence: CASYKDSADTQYF.

This clonotype has a handful of counts. V and J are TRBV11-2 and TRBJ2-1; the D gene is possibly TRBD2 (6 bases). CDR3 size: 17 residues. Trimming removed 1 base at V and 4 bases at J, with 17 bases between. CDR1 and CDR2 from the germline V gene are SGHAT and FQNNGV. DNA for the CDR3: TGTGCCAGCAGCTTAGGTACGGGAGCAATCCGGTACAATGAGCAGTTCTTC. Its translation is CASSLGTGAIRYNEQFF.

This rearrangement joins TRBV30 to TRBJ1-1; D perhaps matches TRBD1 (6 bases). V was pared by 1 base and J by 2 bases, with 8 bases between. The length of the CDR3 is 13 residues. Germline lookup yields CDR1 GTSNPN and CDR2 SVGIG (reference sequence). CDR3 coding DNA: TGTGCCTGGAGTGGGACAGTCAACACTGAAGCTTTCTTT. It translates to CAWSGTVNTEAFF.

This clonotype was observed a single time. The CDR3 loop is CASSYDGTGGYYNSPLHF. CDR3 bases: TGTGCCAGCAGTTACGACGGGACAGGGGGCTACTATAATTCACCCCTCCACTTT. This chain joins TRBV6-5 and TRBJ1-6; 12 nucleotides line up with TRBD1. The V gene end was trimmed by 2 bases and the J gene end by 3 bases; junction bases not matched to a gene: 5. Germline CDR1 is MNHEY and CDR2 is SVGAGI. The CDR3 contains 18 residues.

This clonotype is termed medium-sized (0.01 to 0.1%). The chain uses TRBV29-1 and TRBJ2-7, with TRBD2 matching over 7 bases. Germline CDR1 reads SQVTM; CDR2 reads ANQGSEA. Trimming removed 5 bases from V and 2 bases from J; junction bases left unmatched: 6. The CDR3 consists of 13 residues. The CDR3 region has the DNA TGCAGCGTTAAGGGGAGGGCGGCCTACGAGCAGTACTTC. The encoded protein is CSVKGRAAYEQYF.

The table lists this clonotype with a few counts. The gene calls are TRBV6-5 and TRBJ2-3; no definite D call. Germline lookup yields CDR1 MNHEY and CDR2 SVGAGI. V lost 6 bases and J 2 bases, leaving 6 bases between the germline ends. There are 12 residues in the CDR3. CDR3 sequence reads: CASRQNTDTQYF. The CDR3 DNA is TGTGCCAGCAGGCAAAACACAGATACGCAGTATTTT.

V usage is TRBV6-5 and J usage is TRBJ2-6; 10 nucleotides agree with TRBD1. With V trimmed by 5 bases and J by 3 bases, 4 bases remained unmatched. Germline V gene lookup returns CDR1 MNHEY and CDR2 SVGAGI. The CDR3 totals 16 residues. CDR3 protein: CASSPDRGHGANVLTF. The DNA of the CDR3 is TGTGCCAGCAGTCCCGACAGGGGGCATGGGGCCAACGTCCTGACTTTC.

This clonotype was observed a few times. The CDR3 loop is CASSNRSSPLHF. In nucleotides, the CDR3 is TGTGCCAGCAGCAATCGGAGTTCACCCCTCCACTTT. V usage is TRBV5-4 and J usage is TRBJ1-6; no firm D call. V dropped 4 bases and J dropped 9 bases, with 8 bases sitting between them. Germline V gene lookup returns CDR1 SGHNT and CDR2 YYREEE (reference sequence). There are 12 residues in the CDR3. The full variable domain, in which reference TRBV5-4 and TRBJ1-6 provide the parts outside the CDR3, is ETGVTQSPTHLIKTRGQQVTLRCSSQSGHNTVSWYQQALGQGPQFIFQYYREEENGRGNFPPRFSGLQFPNYSSELNVNALELDDSALYLCASSNRSSPLHFGNGTRLTVT.

In this sample, this clonotype is medium-sized. The chain joins TRBV11-3 to TRBJ2-1; TRBD2 matches at 9 bases. V lost 1 base and J lost 9; bases outside the gene matches: 1. The CDR3 length is 13 residues. Germline CDR1 reads SGHNT; CDR2 reads YENEEA. CDR3 loop: CASSLASGVEQFF. CDR3 in DNA: TGTGCCAGCAGCTTAGCTAGCGGGGTTGAGCAGTTCTTC.

The CDR3 bases are TGTGCTTGTTCGATCCATCAGGGCAATCAGCCCCAGCATTTT. Amino acids: CACSIHQGNQPQHF. The rearrangement uses TRBV30 and TRBJ1-5; D call uncertain. CDR1 GTSNPN and CDR2 SVGIG come from the germline V gene (reference sequence). The CDR3 is 14 residues long.

The genes are TRBV19 and TRBJ1-2, with 9 bases that match TRBD1. The V gene end was trimmed by 7 bases and the J gene end by 3 bases; junction bases not matched to a gene: 18. Germline loops: CDR1 LNHDA, CDR2 SQIVND (reference sequence). CDR3 size: 18 residues. CDR3 sequence (DNA): TGTGCCAGTAAGAGTGTCGGGACAGGGCGAAAAAGGGACTATGGCTACACCTTC. Amino acid sequence: CASKSVGTGRKRDYGYTF.